This record concerns one T cell receptor beta chain sequence. Only a few counts were recorded for this clonotype. There is no known antigen for this receptor. No base quality values were provided; no much bigger clone lies one nucleotide off. The germline ends are 12 bases apart after V is trimmed by 3 bases and J by 4 bases. The CDR3 covers 14 residues, taking in both the cysteine and the phenylalanine. Only the CDR3 part of the read is kept: 42 bases, read in frame from the first base. CDR1 and CDR2, per the germline V gene (reference sequence), are SEHNR and FQNEAQ. Receptor amplification or capture employed 5' RACE. Sequencing was carried out with an Illumina HiSeq 2500. A second PCR of about 7 to 12 cycles was run with a J-beta primer mix and a sample-barcoded 5' primer. Each TCR beta cDNA molecule received a unique molecular identifier from a template-switch 5' adaptor carrying 12 random nucleotides. Each sample yielded at least 3 million CDR3-containing paired-end reads. First-strand cDNA was synthesized from all RNA with the Mint cDNA synthesis kit, primed by a TRBC-specific oligonucleotide. Following uracil-DNA glycosylase treatment, all cDNA underwent a first 18-cycle PCR with the universal primers M1SS and BC2_uni_R. The study's own analysis went as follows. Normalization of each sample was performed by random selection of 1 million high-quality reads, each carrying a distinct molecular identifier. Reads sharing molecular identifiers were discarded rather than binned into consensus sequences. CDR3 identification, clonotype clustering and error correction used MiTCR with a Q25 quality threshold and the strictest error-elimination algorithm. A nonparametric unseen species model with Euler transformation was used to estimate lower-bound total TCR beta diversity. TCRdb reworked the public reads: Q25 trimming with fastp, MiXCR clone assembly, productive beta chains retained. CDR3 protein duplicates are merged, each entry listing the most common genes and DNA. TCRdb, not the original authors, processed these V and J calls. The sample table lists over 1,500,000 distinct CDR3 sequences, roughly 50% of them with a count of one. The ten top clones hold over 2% of the sample.

The data derive from a study of blood T cells in healthy people across ages (dated by TCRdb to between 2015 and 2017). General notes on the study: In model experiments, template switching captured about one uniquely barcoded TCR beta cDNA molecule for every two T cells. Using the same blood draw, the study looked at two additional independent replicas of 1 million unique cDNA reads for two donors, one aged 18 to 30 and the other aged 80 or older. To avoid experimental bias, donors of different ages were randomly spread across the sequencing lanes. To track age-related changes in TCR beta repertoire diversity, the study relied on deep sequencing normalized with unique cDNA molecular identifiers. Donors were grouped into four age groups: young (average roughly 15 years), middle-aged (approximately 41), aged (roughly 67) and long-lived (82). The full study reports these points: Since profiling was done on bulk unsorted PBMCs, naive and antigen-experienced compartments could not be conclusively compared. Because the CMV infection status of the donors was unknown, age-related changes in expanded clonotypes may potentially have been confounded. Estimates of total diversity from one million sequenced T cells were regarded as lower bounds and underestimates. The long-lived group showed more naive CD4+ T cells, fewer expanded clones and increased TCR diversity than the aged group, suggesting age selection. Observed TCR beta diversity per million T cells fell roughly linearly with age, and a significant reduction was already apparent by age approximately 41. The percentage of naive T cells measured by flow cytometry correlated strongly with observed TCR beta diversity.

Systemically healthy Caucasian individuals from Russia, some 36 in total and aged 6 to 90 years, were included as donors. Ten milliliters of peripheral blood were drawn from each donor into EDTA-treated Vacutainer tubes. Ficoll-Paque density-gradient centrifugation was used to isolate PBMCs, with at least 7 million per sample. Trizol reagent was used to extract total RNA from PBMCs, with at least 5 micrograms per sample. The percentages of naive CD45RAhigh/CD27high T cells were determined by flow cytometry on a PBMC aliquot from every donor. This chain is built from TRBV7-9 and TRBJ1-2; no D gene can be assigned with confidence. Source material: blood. The receptor was isolated from a woman in her forties in good health. The nucleotide sequence reads as follows: TGTGCCAGCAGCTTCTTAGAGGCTGCCTATGGCTACACCTTC. This gives the protein CASSFLEAAYGYTF.